The TCR beta chain described here comes from a study of blood T cell repertoires in COVID-19 (dated by TCRdb to about 2020). Background for the entire study: Samples covering the acute and convalescent phases of COVID-19 were provided by collaborators in the United States, Italy and Spain. The prospective study material was composed of cDNA or gDNA derived from T cells, B-cell-depleted T cells, or PBMCs. Subjects who had been exposed to COVID-19, were actively infected with it, or had recovered from it provided the deeply sampled blood TCRbeta repertoires that made up the dataset. The repertoires were released in a freely available public database meant as a resource for research on the immune response to SARS-CoV-2. The samples were drawn from the first 160 participants of the ongoing ImmuneRACE study and from 950 to 1,500 subjects provided by 6 global collaborators. Nearly every sample came with metadata listing a de-identified subject ID, COVID-19 status, age in years and sex. Where available, HLA class I and class II types were obtained from metadata supplied by the sample provider rather than from assay-based typing. Beyond this particular receptor, the publication reports: The quantity of clinical and demographic metadata differed by source and by participant and was supplied without curation.

About this clone itself: The target of this receptor is not known. No clone much larger than this one lies a single base away; base qualities are absent.

TCRbeta CDR3 regions were amplified from genomic DNA by means of the immunoSEQ Assay, a bias-controlled multiplex PCR. The authors processed their data as follows. The number of nucleated cells in each sample was estimated by amplification of reference gene primers within the assay. To quantify the absolute abundance of each unique TCRbeta CDR3 rearrangement, sequence reads were collapsed and filtered. Productive Simpson clonality was computed per sample as the square root of Simpson's diversity index over productive rearrangements. What TCRdb holds here is the immuneACCESS table cut down to in-frame rearrangements. Part of the clones is not present; checked against another copy, under half of the missing clones reflect an unresolved V gene, and the others are unexplained. V and J calls and clone size come straight from that table; D and trimming were deduced from the DNA. Within this sample are 110,000 to 150,000 clones, with roughly 84% of them counted one time only. The ten largest clones represent more than 8.5% of the sample.

The collaborating institutions used their own protocols to collect whole blood in K2EDTA tubes. For TCRbeta analysis, collaborators shipped samples as frozen whole blood, isolated PBMCs, or DNA extracted from either of those sample types. The germline V gene (reference sequence) specifies LNHDA as CDR1 and SQIVND as CDR2. V sheds 3 bases and J sheds 0 bases, leaving 12 bases between their ends. The CDR3 runs 16 residues from the cysteine to the phenylalanine. This entry keeps only the CDR3 DNA: 48 bases, framed from base 1. The chain was built from TRBV19 and TRBJ2-1, with a weak D call of TRBD2 (5 bases match). The TCR comes from a man in his fifties or sixties with active or convalescent COVID-19. Source material: peripheral blood. The CDR3 is CASSIQTGSSYNEQFF. Here is the DNA: TGTGCCAGTAGTATTCAGACGGGAAGCTCCTACAATGAGCAGTTCTTC.